This passage covers 20 T cell receptor beta chains from one sample sequenced in a study of blood T cell repertoires in COVID-19. TCRdb keeps only in-frame clones here, not all; method: immunoSEQ multiplex PCR. The sample consists of just under 350,000 clones, around 86% of them appearing once. Sequences were obtained from peripheral blood. The origin of the receptors is a woman aged 50 to 60 with COVID-19, enrolled during active disease.

The J gene is TRBJ1-1, the V gene TRBV12-3 or TRBV12-4; D not certain. This CDR3 has 13 amino acids. Trimming removed 6 bases at V and 0 bases at J, with 8 bases between. The CDR3 bases are TGTGCCAGCAGGCTAGACCTGAACACTGAAGCTTTCTTT. Its protein product is CASRLDLNTEAFF.

The rearrangement joins TRBV7-3 to TRBJ2-1, with 11 bases aligning to TRBD2. J was trimmed by 2 bases and V by 5 bases; bases with no gene match: 8. Looked up from germline, CDR1 is SGHTA and CDR2 is FQGTGA. The CDR3 totals 17 residues. The CDR3 is CASSHTGTSGAYNEQFF. CDR3 DNA: TGTGCCAGCAGCCATACCGGGACTAGCGGAGCCTACAATGAGCAGTTCTTC.

The chain couples TRBV4-3 to TRBJ2-4, with TRBD2 matching 8 bases. With 0 bases clipped from V and 7 bases from J, the junction kept 11 bases outside the gene matches. The CDR3 sequence is 17 residues long. CDR1 and CDR2 from the germline V gene are LGHNA and YSLEER. The CDR3 bases are TGCGCCAGCAGCCAAGATTCGGGACGGGAGGGCCTCAACATTCAGTACTTC. This translates into CASSQDSGREGLNIQYF.

The rearrangement uses TRBV6-5 and TRBJ2-7; the D gene is possibly TRBD1 (6 bases). With 6 bases removed from V and 3 bases from J, the gap between germline ends came to 9 bases. The germline gives CDR1 MNHEY, CDR2 SVGAGI. The CDR3 runs 12 residues. The DNA of the CDR3 is TGTGCCAGCAGAGACAGGAACTACGAGCAGTACTTC. Translated, it gives CASRDRNYEQYF.

This CDR3 is CASSPRTQWDTEAFF. CDR3 coding DNA: TGTGCCAGCTCACCACGGACACAGTGGGATACTGAAGCTTTCTTT. The chain couples TRBV18 to TRBJ1-1; maybe TRBD1 (5 bases). Germline CDR1 KGHSH, CDR2 LQKENI. This CDR3 is 15 amino acids long. Trimming left V 1 base short and J 5 bases short, with 14 bases between.

The rearrangement links TRBV5-5 to TRBJ2-7; TRBD1 aligns across 7 bases. Germline V gene sequence: CDR1 SGHKS, CDR2 YYEKEE (reference sequence). V shed 0 bases, J shed 0 bases, and the junction held 12 bases outside the gene matches. This CDR3 has 18 residues. In nucleotides, the CDR3 is TGTGCCAGCAGCTTGGCTACCCTACAGGGGCTCGGCTCCTACGAGCAGTACTTC. It encodes CASSLATLQGLGSYEQYF.

This rearrangement joins TRBV6-5 to TRBJ1-1; TRBD1 aligns across 7 bases. In germline, CDR1 is MNHEY, CDR2 SVGAGI. The CDR3 extends over 15 amino acids. V was clipped by 0 bases and J by 3 bases; unmatched bases: 4. CDR3 loop: CASSYSSDRHTEAFF. DNA for the CDR3: TGTGCCAGCAGTTACTCGTCGGACAGGCACACTGAAGCTTTCTTT.

The J gene is TRBJ2-3, the V gene TRBV27; 11 nucleotides align to TRBD2. J was trimmed by 4 bases and V by 6 bases; bases with no gene match: 6. The CDR3 is made up of 15 amino acids. CDR1 is MNHEY and CDR2 is SMNVEV in the germline V gene (reference sequence). The CDR3 loop reads CASRPWTSGPDTQYF. The CDR3 DNA reads TGTGCCAGCAGACCTTGGACTAGCGGGCCAGATACGCAGTATTTT.

The rearrangement joins TRBV18 to TRBJ2-6, with TRBD2 matching over 7 bases. Germline loops: CDR1 KGHSH, CDR2 LQKENI. This CDR3 region has 12 residues. After removal of 6 bases from V and 18 bases from J, the junction contained 11 bases not matched to a gene. CDR3 in DNA: TGTGCCAGCTCCAAAGTCCGGGAGGTGGGGACTTTC. Protein product: CASSKVREVGTF. Supplemented by reference TRBV18 and TRBJ2-6, the full variable domain reads NAGVMQNPRHLVRRRGQEARLRCSPMKGHSHVYWYRQLPEEGLKFMVYLQKENIIDESGMPKERFSAEFPKEGPSILRIQQVVRGDSAAYFCASSKVREVGTFGAGSRLTVL.

The CDR3 DNA reads TGTGCCAGTATCCCCGGACAGGGGGCGTTCGCTGAAGCTTTCTTT. It is translated as CASIPGQGAFAEAFF. The rearrangement links TRBV19 to TRBJ1-1, with 11 bases aligning to TRBD1. The germline V gene encodes CDR1 LNHDA and CDR2 SQIVND (reference sequence). The CDR3 runs 15 residues. V trimming: 7 bases; J trimming: 6 bases; junction bases outside the gene matches: 10. Full variable domain (rest looked up from reference TRBV19 and TRBJ1-1): DGGITQSPKYLFRKEGQNVTLSCEQNLNHDAMYWYRQDPGQGLRLIYYSQIVNDFQKGDIAEGYSVSREKKESFPLTVTSAQKNPTAFYLCASIPGQGAFAEAFFGQGTRLTVV.

J is TRBJ2-7 and V is TRBV10-3, with 9 bases matching TRBD2. J lost 2 bases, V lost 6 bases, and 8 bases had no gene match. The CDR3 covers 15 residues. In germline, CDR1 is ENHRY, CDR2 SYGVKD. Written as DNA, the CDR3 is TGTGCCATCAGCTCGACTAGCGGCAATCCCTACGAGCAGTACTTC. Amino acid sequence: CAISSTSGNPYEQYF.

The V gene is TRBV7-2, the J gene TRBJ2-1; 7 bases line up with TRBD2. The CDR3 runs 15 residues. The V gene's germline CDR1 is SGHTA and CDR2 FQGNSA. Germline trimming cut 5 bases from V and 6 bases from J; bases unmatched to any gene: 10. The CDR3 DNA follows: TGTGCCAGCAGCCCCGGGCGGGAGCGATCCAATGAGCAGTTCTTC. It encodes CASSPGRERSNEQFF.

This rearrangement joins TRBV10-3 to TRBJ2-7, with 9 bases lining up with TRBD1. This CDR3 has 16 amino acids. The V gene's germline CDR1 is ENHRY and CDR2 SYGVKD. V lost 0 bases, J lost 4 bases, and 7 bases stayed unmatched. The DNA of the CDR3 is TGTGCCATCAGTGAGTCAATACAGGGGGCGGTTTACGAGCAGTACTTC. Amino acids: CAISESIQGAVYEQYF.

The chain is built from TRBV27 and TRBJ1-2; a possible D gene is TRBD1 (5 bases). V lost 1 base and J 6 bases, leaving 9 bases between the germline ends. Germline CDR1 and CDR2: MNHEY and SMNVEV (reference sequence). The CDR3 length is 13 residues. This CDR3 reads CASSLLGGDGYTF. Here the CDR3 DNA reads TGTGCCAGCAGTTTATTGGGGGGGGATGGCTACACCTTC.

This clone appeared a few times. V and J are TRBV18 and TRBJ2-3; TRBD2 matches at 9 bases. The CDR3 contains 17 residues. Germline trimming cut 6 bases from V and 1 base from J; bases unmatched to any gene: 11. Germline V lookup: CDR1 KGHSH, CDR2 LQKENI. CDR3 in DNA: TGTGCCAGCTCTCCTCGCCCCCGACTAGCGGGCACAGATACGCAGTATTTT. It codes for CASSPRPRLAGTDTQYF. Together with reference TRBV18 and TRBJ2-3, the CDR3 gives the full variable domain: NAGVMQNPRHLVRRRGQEARLRCSPMKGHSHVYWYRQLPEEGLKFMVYLQKENIIDESGMPKERFSAEFPKEGPSILRIQQVVRGDSAAYFCASSPRPRLAGTDTQYFGPGTRLTVL.

The rearrangement uses TRBV4-1 and TRBJ2-7; 11 bases are shared with TRBD2. Germline V lookup: CDR1 MGHRA, CDR2 YSYEKL. This CDR3 contains 16 residues. V gave up 0 bases and J gave up 4 bases; unmatched junction bases: 5. The CDR3 sequence: CASSQDWLAGGYEQYF. The CDR3 nucleotides are TGCGCCAGCAGCCAAGACTGGCTAGCGGGAGGATACGAGCAGTACTTC.

This clone was found a few times. The chain joins TRBV27 to TRBJ2-1, with 9 bases matching TRBD1. CDR3 size: 15 residues. V lost 5 bases to trimming and J lost 7 bases; unmatched junction nucleotides: 9. Germline CDR1 reads MNHEY; CDR2 reads SMNVEV (reference sequence). CDR3 loop: CASSGLDRGRNEQFF. Here the CDR3 DNA reads TGTGCCAGCAGTGGCCTGGACAGGGGTCGGAATGAGCAGTTCTTC.

V gene TRBV12-3 or TRBV12-4 combines with J gene TRBJ2-7; TRBD2 aligns across 7 bases. V lost 4 bases and J lost 3; bases outside the gene matches: 3. CDR3 length: 13 amino acids. CDR3 bases: TGTGCCAGCAGTTGGGGAGGGTTCTACGAGCAGTACTTC. It translates to CASSWGGFYEQYF.

V and J are TRBV5-5 and TRBJ2-1; 12 bases agree with TRBD2. The CDR3 has 16 amino acids. The V segment lost 4 bases and the J segment 7 bases; nucleotides outside the gene matches: 9. CDR1 SGHKS and CDR2 YYEKEE come from the germline V gene (reference sequence). The CDR3 reads CASSPSGLAGKNEQFF. In DNA, the CDR3 is TGTGCCAGCAGCCCCTCCGGACTAGCGGGGAAAAATGAGCAGTTCTTC.

This chain connects TRBV4-1 to TRBJ2-1; TRBD2 aligns across 8 bases. V was clipped by 0 bases and J by 4 bases; unmatched bases: 11. This CDR3 spans 18 amino acids. The germline CDR1 and CDR2 sequences are MGHRA and YSYEKL. The CDR3 DNA sequence: TGCGCCAGCAGCCAAGAAGGAGAGCTAGGCGGGAGGTACAATGAGCAGTTCTTC. Translation gives CASSQEGELGGRYNEQFF.